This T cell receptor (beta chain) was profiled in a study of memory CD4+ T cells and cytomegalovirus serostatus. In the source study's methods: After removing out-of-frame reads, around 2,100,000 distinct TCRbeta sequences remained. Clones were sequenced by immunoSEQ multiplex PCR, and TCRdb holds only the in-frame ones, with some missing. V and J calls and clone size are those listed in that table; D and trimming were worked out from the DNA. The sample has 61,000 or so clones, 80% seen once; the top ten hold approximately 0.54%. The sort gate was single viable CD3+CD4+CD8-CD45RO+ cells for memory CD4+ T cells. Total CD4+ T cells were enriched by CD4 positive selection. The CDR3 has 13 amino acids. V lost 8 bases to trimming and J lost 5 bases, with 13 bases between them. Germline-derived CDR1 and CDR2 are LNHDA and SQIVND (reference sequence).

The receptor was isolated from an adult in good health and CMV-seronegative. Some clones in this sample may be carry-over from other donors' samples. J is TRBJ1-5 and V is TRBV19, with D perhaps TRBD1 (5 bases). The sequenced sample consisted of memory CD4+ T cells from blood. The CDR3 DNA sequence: TGTGCCAGTTCGGGGCAGGGCCATCAGCCCCAGCATTTT. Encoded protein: CASSGQGHQPQHF.